Below are 17 T cell receptor beta chains sequenced from a single sample in a study of PD-L1 blockade in urothelial cancer. Profiled with immunoSEQ multiplex PCR; TCRdb holds only in-frame clones, not every one. The data contain fewer than 40,000 clones, over 75% of them singletons. Sequences were derived from PBMCs, sampled around atezolizumab (anti-PD-L1) treatment. These receptor sequences come from a man between 65 and 85 years old with urothelial cancer.

The chain is built from TRBV28 and TRBJ1-5; no reliable D call. CDR1 and CDR2 (germline): MDHEN, SYDVKM. Trimming took off 1 base at V and 4 bases at J, with 8 bases between the two ends. The CDR3 spans 14 residues. This chain's CDR3 is CASSLSGLNQPQHF. The CDR3, as DNA: TGTGCCAGCAGTTTATCTGGGCTAAATCAGCCCCAGCATTTT.

This clone was observed a single time. The chain recombines TRBV7-3 with TRBJ2-7; the D gene is possibly TRBD2 (5 bases). Germline V gene lookup returns CDR1 SGHTA and CDR2 FQGTGA. The CDR3 spans 12 residues. The V end was cut by 5 bases, the J end by 7 bases, with 12 bases between. The CDR3 loop is CASSVGSGEQYF. The DNA for the CDR3 is TGTGCCAGCAGCGTTGGTTCGGGAGAGCAGTACTTC.

This chain joins TRBV5-4 and TRBJ2-7; TRBD1 agrees at 7 bases. V shed 5 bases, J shed 5 bases, and the junction held 10 bases outside the gene matches. This CDR3 comprises 14 residues. CDR1 SGHNT and CDR2 YYREEE come from the germline V gene (reference sequence). CDR3 in DNA: TGTGCCAGCAGTTTAGGGACAGAGACGCACGAGCAGTACTTC. Translated: CASSLGTETHEQYF.

This clone appeared once. For the CDR3, the DNA is TGTGCCAGCAGCGATGGGACTAGCGGCCAAGAGACCCAGTACTTC. It translates to CASSDGTSGQETQYF. The J gene is TRBJ2-5, the V gene TRBV11-3; 11 bases are a match to TRBD2. The germline V gene has CDR1 SGHNT and CDR2 YENEEA. The CDR3 covers 15 residues. V lost 5 bases, J lost 1 base, and 3 bases stayed unmatched.

V usage is TRBV19 and J usage is TRBJ2-5; TRBD2 aligns across 7 bases. V was clipped by 6 bases and J by 1 base; unmatched bases: 5. Germline lookup yields CDR1 LNHDA and CDR2 SQIVND (reference sequence). The CDR3 consists of 14 residues. This CDR3 reads CASRYSGVQETQYF. Here the CDR3 DNA reads TGTGCCAGTAGATACAGCGGGGTCCAAGAGACCCAGTACTTC. Combining the CDR3 with reference TRBV19 and TRBJ2-5 gives the whole variable domain DGGITQSPKYLFRKEGQNVTLSCEQNLNHDAMYWYRQDPGQGLRLIYYSQIVNDFQKGDIAEGYSVSREKKESFPLTVTSAQKNPTAFYLCASRYSGVQETQYFGPGTRLLVL.

CDR3 region: CSVGGGRSFNEQFF. The CDR3 DNA reads as TGCAGCGTTGGTGGCGGGAGGTCTTTCAATGAGCAGTTCTTC. The chain employs TRBV29-1 and TRBJ2-1, with 8 bases fitting TRBD2. Unmatched junction bases numbered 8, after V lost 4 bases and J lost 6 bases. The CDR3 runs 14 residues. Germline assignment: CDR1 SQVTM and CDR2 ANQGSEA.

This chain uses TRBV5-4 with TRBJ2-7; 9 bases fit TRBD1. Trimming removed 4 bases from V and 3 bases from J; junction bases left unmatched: 11. The CDR3 sequence is 16 residues long. In germline, CDR1 is SGHNT, CDR2 YYREEE (reference sequence). Here the CDR3 DNA reads TGTGCCAGCAGCACCGGGGACAGGGCGAACCTCTACGAGCAGTACTTC. It encodes CASSTGDRANLYEQYF.

CDR3 in amino acids: CAISDGTGGGRPQHF. CDR3 bases: TGTGCCATCAGTGATGGGACAGGGGGAGGTCGGCCCCAGCATTTT. The chain has TRBV10-3 and TRBJ1-5, with TRBD1 identical over 11 bases. This CDR3 has 15 residues. Germline V gives CDR1 ENHRY, CDR2 SYGVKD. The junction had 7 bases not matched to a gene; V was cut back by 3 bases and J by 9 bases.

V and J are TRBV28 and TRBJ2-2; the match to TRBD1 covers 8 bases. This CDR3 has 16 amino acids. The J segment lost 2 bases and the V segment lost 3 bases, leaving 5 bases of the junction unmatched. Germline CDR1 is MDHEN and CDR2 is SYDVKM. The CDR3 protein is CASSFDRGLNTGELFF. The DNA for the CDR3 is TGTGCCAGCAGTTTTGACAGGGGCTTAAACACCGGGGAGCTGTTTTTT.

The chain carries TRBV5-1 and TRBJ2-7, with 7 positions matching TRBD1. Germline-derived CDR1 and CDR2 are SGHRS and YFSETQ. The CDR3 loop spans 13 amino acids. Trimming removed 2 bases from V and 2 bases from J; junction bases left unmatched: 1. The CDR3 loop reads CASSFGTAYEQYF. The CDR3 bases are TGCGCCAGCAGCTTCGGGACAGCCTACGAGCAGTACTTC.

CDR3 DNA sequence: TGTGCCAGTAGTATCCCTAGTGGTCCCTACAATGAGCAGTTCTTC. Protein product: CASSIPSGPYNEQFF. The J gene is TRBJ2-1, the V gene TRBV19; D remains ambiguous. The length of the CDR3 is 15 residues. Trimming removed 3 bases from V and 2 bases from J, with 11 bases in between. Germline V CDR1 and CDR2: LNHDA, SQIVND (reference sequence).

V is TRBV9 and J is TRBJ2-5; 7 bases agree with TRBD2. This CDR3 spans 15 amino acids. CDR1 and CDR2 (germline): SGDLS, YYNGEE. V lost 2 bases and J lost 3; bases outside the gene matches: 7. CDR3 coding DNA: TGTGCCAGCAGCGTTAGCTGGGGAGGGGAAGAGACCCAGTACTTC. As protein: CASSVSWGGEETQYF.

This clone was seen just once. The chain employs TRBV6-5 and TRBJ1-2; 7 positions match TRBD1. This CDR3 contains 13 residues. Trimming cost V 6 bases and J 4 bases; bases outside gene matches: 5. CDR1 and CDR2 from the germline V gene are MNHEY and SVGAGI. The CDR3 here is CASSPGQVYGYTF. The CDR3 nucleotides are TGTGCCAGCAGCCCAGGACAGGTCTATGGCTACACCTTC.

The chain uses TRBV5-1 and TRBJ2-2, with D uncertain. Germline assignment: CDR1 SGHRS and CDR2 YFSETQ. This CDR3 is 14 amino acids long. The V and J ends lost 0 bases and 1 base respectively, with 4 bases between them. This CDR3 is CASSLGQNTGELFF. Written as DNA, the CDR3 is TGCGCCAGCAGCTTGGGGCAGAACACCGGGGAGCTGTTTTTT.

The V call is TRBV11-2, the J call TRBJ1-1; D perhaps matches TRBD1 (5 bases). The germline gives CDR1 SGHAT, CDR2 FQNNGV. The CDR3 covers 14 residues. Trimming stripped 3 bases from V and 1 base from J, with 9 bases between. The CDR3: CASSFPGKNTEAFF. CDR3 coding DNA: TGTGCCAGCAGCTTCCCAGGGAAGAACACTGAAGCTTTCTTT.

V gene TRBV6-5 combines with J gene TRBJ2-1, with 8 bases lining up with TRBD1. The J segment lost 9 bases and the V segment lost 6 bases, leaving 7 bases of the junction unmatched. The V gene's germline CDR1 is MNHEY and CDR2 SVGAGI. This CDR3 has 13 residues. CDR3 amino acids: CASSPGQVAEQFF. CDR3 in DNA: TGTGCCAGCAGCCCGGGACAGGTGGCTGAGCAGTTCTTC.

The CDR3 spells CASRFGQGDEQFF. CDR3 nucleotides: TGTGCCAGCCGTTTTGGCCAGGGGGATGAGCAGTTCTTC. The genes are TRBV2 and TRBJ2-1, with 7 bases that match TRBD1. This CDR3 is 13 amino acids long. Germline values: CDR1 SNHLY, CDR2 FYNNEI. J lost 8 bases, V lost 8 bases, and 9 bases had no gene match.